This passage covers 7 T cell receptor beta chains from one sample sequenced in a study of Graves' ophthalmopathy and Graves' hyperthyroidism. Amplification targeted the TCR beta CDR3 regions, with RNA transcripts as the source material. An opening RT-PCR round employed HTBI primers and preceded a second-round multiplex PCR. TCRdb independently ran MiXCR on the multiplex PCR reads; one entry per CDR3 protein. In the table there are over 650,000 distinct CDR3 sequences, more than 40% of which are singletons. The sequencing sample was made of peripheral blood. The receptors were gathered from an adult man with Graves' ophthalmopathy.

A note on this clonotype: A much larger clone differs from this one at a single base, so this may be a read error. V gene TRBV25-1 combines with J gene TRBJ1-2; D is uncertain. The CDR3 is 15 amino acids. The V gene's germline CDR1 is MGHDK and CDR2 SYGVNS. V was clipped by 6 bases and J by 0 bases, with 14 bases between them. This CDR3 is CASSLLDLANYGYTF. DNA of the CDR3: TGTGCCAGCAGCCTTTTGGATTTAGCTAACTATGGCTACACCTTC.

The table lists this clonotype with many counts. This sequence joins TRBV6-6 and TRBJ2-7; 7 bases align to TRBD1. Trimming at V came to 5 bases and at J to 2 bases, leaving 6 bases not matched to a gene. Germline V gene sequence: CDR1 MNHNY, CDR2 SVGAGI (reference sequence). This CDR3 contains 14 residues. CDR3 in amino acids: CASSQWDSTYEQYF. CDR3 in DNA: TGTGCCAGCAGTCAATGGGACAGTACCTACGAGCAGTACTTC.

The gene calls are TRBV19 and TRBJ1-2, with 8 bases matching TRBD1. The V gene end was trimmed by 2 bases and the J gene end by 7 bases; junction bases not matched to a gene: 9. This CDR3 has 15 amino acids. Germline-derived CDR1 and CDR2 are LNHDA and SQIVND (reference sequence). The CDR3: CASSISRDRWSGYTF. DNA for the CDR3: TGTGCCAGTAGTATAAGCCGGGACAGGTGGAGTGGCTACACCTTC. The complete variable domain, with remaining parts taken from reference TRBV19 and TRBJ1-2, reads DGGITQSPKYLFRKEGQNVTLSCEQNLNHDAMYWYRQDPGQGLRLIYYSQIVNDFQKGDIAEGYSVSREKKESFPLTVTSAQKNPTAFYLCASSISRDRWSGYTFGSGTRLTVV.

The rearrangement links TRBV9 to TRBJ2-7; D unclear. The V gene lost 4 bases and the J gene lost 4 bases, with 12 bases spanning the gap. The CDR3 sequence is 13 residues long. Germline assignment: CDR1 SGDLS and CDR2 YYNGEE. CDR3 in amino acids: CASSPRPPYEQYF. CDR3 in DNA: TGTGCCAGCAGCCCCCGCCCCCCATACGAGCAGTACTTC.

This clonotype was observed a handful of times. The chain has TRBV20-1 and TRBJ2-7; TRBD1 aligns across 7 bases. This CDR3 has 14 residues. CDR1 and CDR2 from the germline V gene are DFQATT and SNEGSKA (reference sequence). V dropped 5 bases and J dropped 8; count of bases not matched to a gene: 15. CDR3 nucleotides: TGCAGTGCTCTGGGGGACGGACAGGTGGAACAGCAGTACTTC. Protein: CSALGDGQVEQQYF.

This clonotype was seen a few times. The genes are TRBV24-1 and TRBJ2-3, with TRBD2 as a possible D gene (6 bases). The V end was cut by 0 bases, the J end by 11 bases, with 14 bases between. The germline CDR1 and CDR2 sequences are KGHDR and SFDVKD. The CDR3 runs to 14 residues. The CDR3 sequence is CATSDLVGGRGQYF. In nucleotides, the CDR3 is TGTGCCACCAGTGATTTGGTGGGAGGAAGGGGGCAGTATTTT.

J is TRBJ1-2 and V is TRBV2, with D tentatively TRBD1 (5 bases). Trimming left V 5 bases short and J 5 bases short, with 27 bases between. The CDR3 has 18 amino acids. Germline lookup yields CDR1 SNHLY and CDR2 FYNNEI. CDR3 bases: TGTGCCAGCAGTTTGAGACCGGGACTGCAGCCGAGGAGGTATGGCTACACCTTC. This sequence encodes CASSLRPGLQPRRYGYTF.